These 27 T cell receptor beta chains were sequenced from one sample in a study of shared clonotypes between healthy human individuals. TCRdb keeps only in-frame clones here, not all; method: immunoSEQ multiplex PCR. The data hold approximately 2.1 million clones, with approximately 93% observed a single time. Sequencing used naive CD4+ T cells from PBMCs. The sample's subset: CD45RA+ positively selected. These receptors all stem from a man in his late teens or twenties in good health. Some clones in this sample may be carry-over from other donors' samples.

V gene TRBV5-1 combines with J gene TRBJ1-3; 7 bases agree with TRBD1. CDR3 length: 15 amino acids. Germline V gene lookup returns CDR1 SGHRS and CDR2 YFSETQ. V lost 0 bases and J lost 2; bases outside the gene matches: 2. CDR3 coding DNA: TGCGCCAGCAGCTTGGGGGACAGACCTGGAAACACCATATATTTT. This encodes CASSLGDRPGNTIYF.

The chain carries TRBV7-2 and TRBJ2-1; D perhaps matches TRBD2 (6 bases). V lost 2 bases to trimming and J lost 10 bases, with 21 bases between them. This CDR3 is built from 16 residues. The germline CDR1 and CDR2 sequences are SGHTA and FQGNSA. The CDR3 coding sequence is TGTGCCAGCAGCTTATCTGGGACTTCCACTTATGGGGAGCAGTTCTTC. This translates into CASSLSGTSTYGEQFF.

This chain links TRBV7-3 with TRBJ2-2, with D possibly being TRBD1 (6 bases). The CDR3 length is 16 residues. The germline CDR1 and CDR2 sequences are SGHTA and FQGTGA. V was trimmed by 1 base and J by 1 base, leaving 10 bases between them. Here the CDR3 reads CASSLMLTGNTGELFF. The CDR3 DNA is TGTGCCAGCAGCTTAATGTTGACAGGGAACACCGGGGAGCTGTTTTTT. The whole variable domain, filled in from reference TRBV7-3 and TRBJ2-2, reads GAGVSQTPSNKVTEKGKYVELRCDPISGHTALYWYRQSLGQGPEFLIYFQGTGAADDSGLPNDRFFAVRPEGSVSTLKIQRTERGDSAVYLCASSLMLTGNTGELFFGEGSRLTVL.

The CDR3 DNA reads as TGTGCCAGCAGCTTGGGACTGGGCAACTACGAGCAGTACTTC. Its protein product is CASSLGLGNYEQYF. V is TRBV5-4 and J is TRBJ2-7; D gene ambiguous. This CDR3 contains 14 residues. V was clipped by 0 bases and J by 3 bases, with 10 bases between them. Germline CDR1 is SGHNT and CDR2 is YYREEE (reference sequence).

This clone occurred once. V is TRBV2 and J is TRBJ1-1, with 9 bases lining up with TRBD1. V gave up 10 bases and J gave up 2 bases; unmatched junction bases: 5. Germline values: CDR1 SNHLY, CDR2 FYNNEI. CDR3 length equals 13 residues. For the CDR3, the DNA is TGTGCCACCTCGGGACAGGGAAACACTGAAGCTTTCTTT. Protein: CATSGQGNTEAFF.

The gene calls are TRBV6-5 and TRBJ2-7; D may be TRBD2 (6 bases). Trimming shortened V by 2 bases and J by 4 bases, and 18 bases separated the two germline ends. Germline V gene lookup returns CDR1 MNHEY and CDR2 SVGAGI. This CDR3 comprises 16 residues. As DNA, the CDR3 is TGTGCCAGCAGTTACGGAGGGCAGGGCTTGACGTACGAGCAGTACTTC. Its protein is CASSYGGQGLTYEQYF.

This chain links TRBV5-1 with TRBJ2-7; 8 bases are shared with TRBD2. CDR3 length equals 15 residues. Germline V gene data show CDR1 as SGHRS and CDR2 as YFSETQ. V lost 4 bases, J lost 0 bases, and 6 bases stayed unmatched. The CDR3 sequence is CASSAETSASYEQYF. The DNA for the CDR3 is TGCGCCAGCAGCGCCGAGACTAGCGCCTCCTACGAGCAGTACTTC.

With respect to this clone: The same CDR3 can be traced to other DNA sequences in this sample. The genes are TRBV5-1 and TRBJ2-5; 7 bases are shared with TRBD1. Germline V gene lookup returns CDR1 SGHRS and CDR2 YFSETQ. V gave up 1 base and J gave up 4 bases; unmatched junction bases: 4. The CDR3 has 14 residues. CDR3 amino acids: CASSLSGGRETQYF. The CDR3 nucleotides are TGCGCCAGCAGCTTGTCAGGGGGTCGAGAGACCCAGTACTTC.

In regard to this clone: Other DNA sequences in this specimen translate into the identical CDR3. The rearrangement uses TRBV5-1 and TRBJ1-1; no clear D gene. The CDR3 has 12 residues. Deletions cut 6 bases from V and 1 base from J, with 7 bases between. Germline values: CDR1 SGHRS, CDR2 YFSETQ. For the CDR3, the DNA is TGCGCCAGCAAGGATCCGAACACTGAAGCTTTCTTT. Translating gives CASKDPNTEAFF.

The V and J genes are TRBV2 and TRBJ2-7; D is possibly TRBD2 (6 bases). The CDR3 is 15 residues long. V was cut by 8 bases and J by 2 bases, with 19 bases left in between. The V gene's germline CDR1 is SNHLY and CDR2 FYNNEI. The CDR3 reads CASSSGLATTYEQYF. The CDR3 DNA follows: TGTGCCAGCTCGTCCGGGCTAGCGACTACCTACGAGCAGTACTTC. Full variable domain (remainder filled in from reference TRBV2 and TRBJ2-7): EPEVTQTPSHQVTQMGQEVILRCVPISNHLYFYWYRQILGQKVEFLVSFYNNEISEKSEIFDDQFSVERPDGSNFTLKIRSTKLEDSAMYFCASSSGLATTYEQYFGPGTRLTVT.

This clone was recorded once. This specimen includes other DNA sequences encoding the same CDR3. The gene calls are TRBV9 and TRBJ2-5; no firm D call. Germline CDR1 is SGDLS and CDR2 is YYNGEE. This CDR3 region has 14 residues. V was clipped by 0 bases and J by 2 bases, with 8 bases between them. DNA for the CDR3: TGTGCCAGCAGCGTAGGGCAGGTTCAAGAGACCCAGTACTTC. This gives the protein CASSVGQVQETQYF.

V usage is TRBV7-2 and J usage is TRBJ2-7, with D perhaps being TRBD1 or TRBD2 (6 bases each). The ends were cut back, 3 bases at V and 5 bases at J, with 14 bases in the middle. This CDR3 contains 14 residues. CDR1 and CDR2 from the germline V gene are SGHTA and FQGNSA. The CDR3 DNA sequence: TGTGCCAGCAGCTTTGATTGGGGGGCGGACGAGCAGTACTTC. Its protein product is CASSFDWGADEQYF. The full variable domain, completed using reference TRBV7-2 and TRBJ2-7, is GAGVSQSPSNKVTEKGKDVELRCDPISGHTALYWYRQSLGQGLEFLIYFQGNSAPDKSGLPSDRFSAERTGGSVSTLTIQRTQQEDSAVYLCASSFDWGADEQYFGPGTRLTVT.

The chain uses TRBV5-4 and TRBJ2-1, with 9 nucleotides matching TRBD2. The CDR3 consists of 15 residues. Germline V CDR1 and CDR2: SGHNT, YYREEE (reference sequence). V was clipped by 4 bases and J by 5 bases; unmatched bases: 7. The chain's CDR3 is CASSDGGGRDNEQFF. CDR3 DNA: TGTGCCAGCAGCGACGGCGGCGGGAGGGACAATGAGCAGTTCTTC.

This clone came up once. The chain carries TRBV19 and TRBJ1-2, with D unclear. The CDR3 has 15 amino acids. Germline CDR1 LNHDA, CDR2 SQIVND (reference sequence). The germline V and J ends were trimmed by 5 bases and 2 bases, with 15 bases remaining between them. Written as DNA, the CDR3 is TGTGCCAGTAGTCCACGGACGGCCAACAACTATGGCTACACCTTC. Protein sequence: CASSPRTANNYGYTF.

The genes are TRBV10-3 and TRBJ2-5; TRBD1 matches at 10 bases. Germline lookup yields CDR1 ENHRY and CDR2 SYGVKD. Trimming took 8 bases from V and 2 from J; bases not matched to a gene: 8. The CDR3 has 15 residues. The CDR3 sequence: CAISRGTGEQETQYF. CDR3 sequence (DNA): TGTGCCATCTCGCGGGGGACAGGGGAGCAAGAGACCCAGTACTTC.

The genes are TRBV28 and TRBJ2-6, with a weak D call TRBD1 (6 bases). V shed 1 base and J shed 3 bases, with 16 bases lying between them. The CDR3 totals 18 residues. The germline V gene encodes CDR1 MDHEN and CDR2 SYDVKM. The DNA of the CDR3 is TGTGCCAGCAGTTTATTCAGCCCAGGGGCAGGTGGGGCCAACGTCCTGACTTTC. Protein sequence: CASSLFSPGAGGANVLTF.

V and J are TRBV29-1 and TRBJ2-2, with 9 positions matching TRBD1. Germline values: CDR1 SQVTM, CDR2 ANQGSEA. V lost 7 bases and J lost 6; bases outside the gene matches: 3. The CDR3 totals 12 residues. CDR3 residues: CSAGQGSGELFF. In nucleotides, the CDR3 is TGCAGCGCCGGACAGGGGTCCGGGGAGCTGTTTTTT.

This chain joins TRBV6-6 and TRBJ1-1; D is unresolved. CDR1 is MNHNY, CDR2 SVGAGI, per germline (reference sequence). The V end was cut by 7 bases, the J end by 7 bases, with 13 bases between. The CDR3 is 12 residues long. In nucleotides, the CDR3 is TGTGCCAGCACCGCCCGCCCCGTTGAAGCTTTCTTT. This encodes CASTARPVEAFF.

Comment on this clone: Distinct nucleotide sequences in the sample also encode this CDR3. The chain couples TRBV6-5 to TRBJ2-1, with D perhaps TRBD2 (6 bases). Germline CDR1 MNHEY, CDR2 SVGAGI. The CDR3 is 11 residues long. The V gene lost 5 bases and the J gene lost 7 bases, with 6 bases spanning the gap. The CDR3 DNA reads TGTGCCAGCAGTCGGGGGAATGAGCAGTTCTTC. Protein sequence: CASSRGNEQFF.

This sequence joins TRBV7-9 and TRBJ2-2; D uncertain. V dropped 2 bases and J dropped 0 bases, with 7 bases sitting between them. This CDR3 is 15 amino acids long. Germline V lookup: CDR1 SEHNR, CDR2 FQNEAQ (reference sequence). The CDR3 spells CASSLLGANTGELFF. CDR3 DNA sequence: TGTGCCAGCAGCTTACTAGGCGCGAACACCGGGGAGCTGTTTTTT.

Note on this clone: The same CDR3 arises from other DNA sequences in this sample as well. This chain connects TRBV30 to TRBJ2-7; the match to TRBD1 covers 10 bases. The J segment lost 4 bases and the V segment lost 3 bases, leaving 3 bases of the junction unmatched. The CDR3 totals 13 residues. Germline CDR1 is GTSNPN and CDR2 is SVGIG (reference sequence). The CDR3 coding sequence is TGTGCCTGGAGCGCGGACAGGGGGTACGAGCAGTACTTC. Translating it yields CAWSADRGYEQYF.

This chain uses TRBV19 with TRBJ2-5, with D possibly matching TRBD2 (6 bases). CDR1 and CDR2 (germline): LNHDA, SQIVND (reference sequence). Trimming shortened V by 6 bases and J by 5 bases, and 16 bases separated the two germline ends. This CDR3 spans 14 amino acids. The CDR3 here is CASRPGSSAETQYF. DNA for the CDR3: TGTGCCAGTAGACCCGGGAGCTCGGCGGAGACCCAGTACTTC.

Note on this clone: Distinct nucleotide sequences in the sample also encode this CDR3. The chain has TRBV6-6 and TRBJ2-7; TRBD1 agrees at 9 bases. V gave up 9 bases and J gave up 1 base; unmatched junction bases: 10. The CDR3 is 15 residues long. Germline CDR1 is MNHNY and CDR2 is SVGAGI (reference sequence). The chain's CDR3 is CASRMTGGGSYEQYF. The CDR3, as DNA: TGTGCCAGTAGAATGACAGGGGGGGGTTCCTACGAGCAGTACTTC.

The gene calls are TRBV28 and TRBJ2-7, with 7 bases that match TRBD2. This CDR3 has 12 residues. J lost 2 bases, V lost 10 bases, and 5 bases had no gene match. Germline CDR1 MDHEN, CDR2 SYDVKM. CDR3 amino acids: CAIRGRAYEQYF. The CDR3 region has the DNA TGTGCCATCCGGGGGAGGGCCTACGAGCAGTACTTC.

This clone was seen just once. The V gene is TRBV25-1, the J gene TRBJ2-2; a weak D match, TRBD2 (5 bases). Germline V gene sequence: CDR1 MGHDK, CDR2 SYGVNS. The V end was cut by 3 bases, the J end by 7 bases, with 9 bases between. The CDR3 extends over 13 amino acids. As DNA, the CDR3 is TGTGCCAGCAGTGATTGGAGCGGCGGGGAGCTGTTTTTT. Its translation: CASSDWSGGELFF.

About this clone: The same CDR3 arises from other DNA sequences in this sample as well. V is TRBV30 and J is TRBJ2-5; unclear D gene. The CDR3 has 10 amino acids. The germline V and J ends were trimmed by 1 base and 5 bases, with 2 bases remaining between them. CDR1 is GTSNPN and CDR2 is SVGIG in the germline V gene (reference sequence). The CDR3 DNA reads TGTGCCTGGAGTGAGGAGACCCAGTACTTC. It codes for CAWSEETQYF.

CDR3 protein: CASSPPTVLRANVLTF. CDR3 nucleotide sequence: TGTGCCAGCAGCCCCCCGACAGTTCTAAGGGCCAACGTCCTGACTTTC. The V gene is TRBV28, the J gene TRBJ2-6, with a weak D call TRBD1 (5 bases). Germline lookup yields CDR1 MDHEN and CDR2 SYDVKM. The CDR3 totals 16 residues. V lost 6 bases to trimming and J lost 5 bases, with 17 bases between them.